These T cell receptor beta chains were read from a single sample in a study of blood T cell repertoires in COVID-19. TCRdb's table, derived via immunoSEQ multiplex PCR, lists solely in-frame clones and lacks some. The sample records 90,000 to 100,000 clones, around 76% being singletons. Input material: peripheral blood. The receptors were sampled from a man older than 75 with acute or convalescent COVID-19. Each CDR3 is given with its conserved first and last residue. The D gene is left open where the match is weak. Expanded clones are given a class, and other clones once, few, many or no size at all.

TRBJ2-1 TRBD2 TRBV11-2 few CASSFAGGRENEQFF TGTGCCAGCAGCTTTGCGGGAGGGCGCGAAAATGAGCAGTTCTTC
TRBJ2-2 - TRBV6-2/TRBV6-3 few CASSKRIFFGERNTGELFF TGTGCCAGCAGTAAACGCATTTTTTTCGGGGAGAGGAACACCGGGGAGCTGTTTTTT
TRBJ1-4 TRBD1 TRBV24-1 - CATSDGTGINEKLFF TGTGCCACCAGTGACGGGACAGGGATAAATGAAAAACTGTTTTTT
TRBJ2-2 TRBD1 TRBV4-1 - CASSRTGTGGTGELFF TGCGCCAGCAGCCGAACCGGGACAGGGGGCACCGGGGAGCTGTTTTTT
TRBJ1-6 TRBD1 TRBV6-1 - CASSASVGTGFSPLHF TGTGCCAGCAGTGCCAGTGTCGGGACAGGGTTTTCACCCCTCCACTTT
TRBJ2-1 - TRBV5-8 - CASSSYRGGPSEQFF TGTGCCAGCAGCTCCTACAGGGGGGGACCGTCGGAGCAGTTCTTC
TRBJ2-1 - TRBV11-2 - CASSLVRSYNEQFF TGTGCCAGCAGCTTAGTCAGATCCTACAATGAGCAGTTCTTC
TRBJ2-5 - TRBV5-1 once CASSFGTEQETQYF TGCGCCAGCAGCTTCGGTACAGAGCAAGAGACCCAGTACTTC
TRBJ1-6 - TRBV25-1 - CATKNSYNSPLHF TGTGCCACTAAGAACAGTTATAATTCACCCCTCCACTTT
TRBJ2-7 TRBD2 TRBV7-8 - CASSLGLAPYEQYF TGTGCCAGCAGCTTAGGACTAGCGCCCTACGAGCAGTACTTC
TRBJ1-2 TRBD1 TRBV28 - CASSSTGARGGYTF TGTGCCAGCAGTTCCACAGGGGCCCGGGGGGGCTACACCTTC
TRBJ1-4 TRBD1 TRBV28 - CAIPEPGGEKLFF TGTGCCATCCCGGAACCAGGGGGGGAAAAACTGTTTTTT
TRBJ2-2 TRBD1 TRBV28 - CASSLMGQGAGELFF TGTGCCAGCAGTTTAATGGGACAGGGGGCCGGGGAGCTGTTTTTT
TRBJ2-7 - TRBV6-2/TRBV6-3 - CASSLQGSYEQYF TGTGCCAGCAGTTTACAGGGTTCCTACGAGCAGTACTTC
TRBJ1-5 TRBD1 TRBV30 - CAWAPGGRQPQHF TGTGCCTGGGCCCCAGGGGGCCGGCAGCCCCAGCATTTT
TRBJ2-7 TRBD1 TRBV4-3 - CASSQRTGGVDEQYF TGCGCCAGCAGCCAAAGGACAGGGGGCGTCGACGAGCAGTACTTC
TRBJ2-7 - TRBV3-1/TRBV3-2 - CASSQRWNGEQYF TGTGCCAGCAGCCAACGTTGGAACGGGGAGCAGTACTTC
TRBJ1-5 - TRBV18 - CASSPTGPGGNQPQHF TGTGCCAGCTCACCAACAGGGCCTGGGGGCAATCAGCCCCAGCATTTT
TRBJ1-2 TRBD1 TRBV28 - CASRRDSDYGYTF TGTGCCAGCAGGCGGGACAGTGACTATGGCTACACCTTC
TRBJ2-6 - TRBV28 - CASSVAGLVSGANVLTF TGTGCCAGCAGTGTAGCAGGGTTGGTTTCGGGGGCCAACGTCCTGACTTTC
TRBJ2-3 - TRBV28 few CASSLWKARGLDTQYF TGTGCCAGCAGTTTATGGAAAGCTCGCGGTTTGGATACGCAGTATTTT
TRBJ2-1 TRBD2 TRBV13 - CASSFYRRTSGRAAYNEQFF TGTGCCAGCAGCTTTTATCGTAGGACTAGCGGGAGGGCCGCCTACAATGAGCAGTTCTTC
TRBJ2-2 - TRBV7-7 - CASSLTGNTGELFF TGTGCCAGCAGCTTAACCGGGAACACCGGGGAGCTGTTTTTT
TRBJ2-5 TRBD2 TRBV9 - CASSTRRGSTETQYF TGTGCCAGCAGCACCAGGCGCGGGAGCACGGAGACCCAGTACTTC
TRBJ2-1 TRBD2 TRBV7-8 - CASSLRSTAGGEQFF TGTGCCAGCAGCTTACGGTCAACCGCGGGGGGTGAGCAGTTCTTC
TRBJ1-3 - TRBV4-1 few CASSSKEKLGNTIYF TGCGCCAGCAGCTCAAAGGAGAAACTTGGAAACACCATATATTTT
TRBJ1-6 TRBD1 TRBV5-1 - CASSLSGTENSPLHF TGCGCCAGCAGCTTGTCTGGGACAGAAAATTCACCCCTCCACTTT
TRBJ1-6 TRBD1 TRBV27 - CASSLKDREGSPLHF TGTGCCAGCAGTTTAAAGGACAGGGAGGGTTCACCCCTCCACTTT
TRBJ2-7 TRBD1 TRBV11-2 - CASSFGQGAREQYF TGTGCCAGCAGCTTTGGACAGGGGGCGAGGGAGCAGTACTTC
TRBJ1-3 TRBD1 TRBV3-1/TRBV3-2 - CASSGRDRGGNTIYF TGTGCCAGCAGCGGCCGGGACAGGGGTGGAAACACCATATATTTT
TRBJ1-4 - TRBV5-8 - CASSLSGGGDEKLFF TGTGCCAGCAGCCTATCGGGGGGCGGAGATGAAAAACTGTTTTTT
TRBJ2-1 TRBD2 TRBV5-4 - CASSLGLAGTRSSDEQFF TGTGCCAGCAGCTTGGGACTAGCGGGGACCCGGAGCAGCGATGAGCAGTTCTTC
TRBJ1-1 TRBD1 TRBV19 - CASSPGQGPTEAFF TGTGCCAGTAGTCCCGGACAGGGGCCCACTGAAGCTTTCTTT
TRBJ1-5 - TRBV28 medium-sized CASSSQKGHFNQPQHF TGTGCCAGCAGTTCACAAAAGGGGCACTTCAATCAGCCCCAGCATTTT
TRBJ2-7 TRBD1 TRBV5-1 - CASSLGQGDYEQYF TGCGCCAGCAGCTTGGGACAGGGGGACTACGAGCAGTACTTC
TRBJ2-1 - TRBV11-2 - CASSLSGLKLPEQFF TGTGCCAGCAGCTTATCGGGACTCAAGTTACCAGAGCAGTTCTTC
TRBJ1-2 TRBD1 TRBV7-9 - CASSVQGFGYGYTF TGTGCCAGCAGCGTACAGGGGTTTGGCTATGGCTACACCTTC
TRBJ2-7 - TRBV29-1 - CSVELRTGVYEQYF TGCAGCGTTGAACTCAGGACGGGAGTCTACGAGCAGTACTTC
TRBJ2-7 TRBD2 TRBV9 - CASSRREGYHEQYF TGTGCCAGCAGCAGGCGGGAGGGCTACCACGAGCAGTACTTC
TRBJ1-4 TRBD1 TRBV5-6 - CASSRTGLNEKLFF TGTGCCAGCAGCCGGACAGGCCTTAATGAAAAACTGTTTTTT
TRBJ1-6 TRBD1 TRBV5-1 - CASSLVGTAYNSPLHF TGCGCCAGCAGCTTGGTAGGGACAGCTTATAATTCACCCCTCCACTTT